This T cell receptor (beta chain) was sequenced during a study of blood T cells in healthy people across ages. For this clonotype: Its antigen is not known.

Using a J-beta primer mix together with a sample-barcoded 5' primer, a second PCR was run for roughly 6 to 12 cycles. Sequencing recovered at least 2.5 million CDR3-containing paired-end reads from each sample. TCRdb analysed the 5' RACE reads with MiXCR anew, one entry per CDR3 protein. The repertoire has about a million distinct CDR3 sequences, approximately 50% of them found once; the top ten carry about 22%. Study-wide results and caveats: Estimated diversity across one million T cells was deemed an underestimate. Unsorted PBMCs ruled out conclusive naive versus antigen-experienced comparison. Aged donors had fewer naive CD4+ cells and lower diversity than long-lived donors.

Germline V gene sequence: CDR1 SGHRS, CDR2 YFSETQ. The CDR3 extends over 15 amino acids. Between the trimmed V and J ends, which lost 4 bases and 1 base, there was a span of 13 bases. The sequencing input was blood. V is TRBV5-1 and J is TRBJ2-3; D may be TRBD1 (6 bases). The receptor comes from a woman aged 55 to 70 in good health. CDR3 residues: CASSPEDSRTDTQYF. Written as DNA, the CDR3 is TGCGCCAGCAGCCCAGAGGACAGTCGCACAGATACGCAGTATTTT.